The source of this TCR beta chain is a study of graft-versus-host responses after intestinal transplantation. Study details: Multivisceral, liver-intestinal, or isolated intestinal grafts went to recipients. For approximately three years after anti-thymocyte globulin induction, all recipients took tacrolimus and steroids. Overall study findings and caveats: The authors found GvH clones in recipient marrow, some appearing first in ileum or blood.

As concerns this clone: What it binds is unknown.

Using immunoSEQ multiplex PCR, the repertoire was profiled, and TCRdb retains in-frame clones only, with some absent. The sample lists 20,000 to 30,000 clones, 82% occurring once. The V gene's germline CDR1 is LNHDA and CDR2 SQIVND (reference sequence). This CDR3 has 14 amino acids. V was cut by 1 base and J by 2 bases, with 9 bases left in between. Sequencing was performed on unstimulated CD4+ T cells sorted from spleen or lymph node cells, taken before intestinal transplant. This clonotype originated in a human donor who received an intestinal transplant. This chain joins TRBV19 and TRBJ2-7; perhaps D is TRBD1 or TRBD2 (5 bases each). CDR3 amino acids: CASSIAGRTYEQYF. As DNA, the CDR3 is TGTGCCAGTAGTATAGCGGGGCGAACCTACGAGCAGTACTTC.